Listed here is a single T cell receptor (beta chain). What this receptor recognizes is not known. Base qualities are not provided; no much larger clone lies one nucleotide away. RNA was extracted using the RNeasy kit, and roughly 0.5 to 1 ug of the RNA was reverse transcribed with random hexamers. The immunoSEQ multiplex PCR assay, which covers 54 Vbeta and 13 Jbeta segments, was used to amplify TCR beta CDR3 regions. PCR amplification bias was corrected using a synthetic template baseline for primer optimization and computational correction. Processing in the source paper ran as follows. Reads were annotated to V, D and J genes per IMGT and analyzed with immunoSEQ Analyzer, keeping only productive sequences. Clonality was computed as one minus Shannon entropy normalized by log2 of the number of productive unique sequences. For each patient and control, public and private clones were evaluated within the 100 most prevalent clones. Susac-specific clones were defined as absent from healthy and MS cohorts, 800 to 1,200 published viral clones and other ImmuneACCESS disease sequences. The public reads were reprocessed in TCRdb via fastp at Q25 and MiXCR, keeping in-frame beta chains. Entries are consolidated by CDR3 protein sequence, retaining the most common genes and DNA. The V and J calls and clone size are TCRdb's, not the authors'. Across this sample there are around 190,000 distinct CDR3 sequences, with 85% to 95% seen only once. 0.15% to 0.2% of the sample is taken by the ten largest.

The CDR3 contains 15 residues, cysteine and phenylalanine counted. Only the CDR3 DNA is retained, 45 bases long and in frame from the first base. CDR1 SNHLY and CDR2 FYNNEI are derived from the germline V gene. V is cut back by 7 bases and J by 0 bases, with 8 bases in the junction unmatched. This entry belongs to a study of CD8 T cells in Susac syndrome (dated by TCRdb to between 2017 and 2020). The study in broad terms: Whether CD8+ T cell activation and differentiation in Susac syndrome was antigen driven was tested using repertoire sequencing. Clonality of the CD8+ T cell repertoire was compared between about a dozen healthy donors, roughly 14 Susac syndrome patients and about 15 multiple sclerosis patients. The research as a whole found: The TCR sequencing and HLA analysis was acknowledged to have included a relatively small number of individuals.

Peripheral blood CD8+ and CD4+ T cells from healthy donors, Susac syndrome patients and multiple sclerosis patients were profiled using high-throughput TCR beta sequencing. Treatment-naive patients with stable or active relapsing-remitting disease fulfilling revised McDonald criteria were used as multiple sclerosis controls. Bulk CD8+ and CD4+ T cells were purified magnetically by negative isolation, whereas CD8+ TEMRA cells were enriched by FACS. Blood was collected in EDTA tubes and processed within 24 hours, with PBMCs isolated through density gradient centrifugation. PBMCs intended for TCR sequencing were frozen in liquid nitrogen and were later thawed in a 37 degrees C water bath. A purity of at least 90% was achieved for sorted or isolated CD4+, CD8+ and CD8+ TEMRA cells.

Sequencing used CD8+ T cells from PBMCs. Here the chain combines TRBV2 and TRBJ2-7; 8 nucleotides in the junction match TRBD2. This receptor was identified in a human donor with multiple sclerosis. CDR3 loop: CASTEGLAHSYEQYF. The DNA is as follows: TGTGCCAGCACCGAAGGACTAGCCCACTCCTACGAGCAGTACTTC.